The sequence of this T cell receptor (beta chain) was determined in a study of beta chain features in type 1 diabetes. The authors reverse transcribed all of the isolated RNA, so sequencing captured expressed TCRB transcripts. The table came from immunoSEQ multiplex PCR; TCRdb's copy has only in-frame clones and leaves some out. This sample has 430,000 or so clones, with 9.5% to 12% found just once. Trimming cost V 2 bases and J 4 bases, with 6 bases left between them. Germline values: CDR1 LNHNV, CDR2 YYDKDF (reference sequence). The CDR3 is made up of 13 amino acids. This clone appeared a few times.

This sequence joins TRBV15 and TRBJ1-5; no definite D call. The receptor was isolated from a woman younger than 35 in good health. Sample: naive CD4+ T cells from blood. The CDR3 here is CATSRRTNQPQHF. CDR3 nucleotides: TGTGCCACCAGCAGACGGACTAATCAGCCCCAGCATTTT. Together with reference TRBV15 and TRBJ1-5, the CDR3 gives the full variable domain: DAMVIQNPRYQVTQFGKPVTLSCSQTLNHNVMYWYQQKSSQAPKLLFHYYDKDFNNEADTPDNFQSRRPNTSFCFLDIRSPGLGDTAMYLCATSRRTNQPQHFGDGTRLSIL.